One T cell receptor beta chain is described in this entry. This clonotype was counted only a few times. This receptor's antigen is unknown. No much larger clone is present one base from it, and per-base qualities are unavailable. Interpreted using the paper, the treatment or condition label stands for: in vitro stimulation with specific CMV peptide epitopes to enrich CMV-specific T cells. The sample originates from a study of T cell repertoires in cytomegalovirus infection (dated by TCRdb to between 2018 and 2021). About the investigation overall: The peptide stimulations were aimed at well-studied HLA-B-restricted epitopes as well as recently identified HLA-C-restricted CMV epitopes, whose presentation resists viral immunomodulation. Donor HLA type was relevant to the analysis, because carriage of CMV infection together with the matching HLA type was indicated by public TCR beta signatures.

The instrument was an Illumina HiSeq 1500. TCRdb reprocessing: public reads trimmed at Q25 with fastp, clones called with MiXCR, in-frame beta chains kept. One record per CDR3 amino acid sequence lists the most common genes and DNA. In all, the sample holds 900,000 to 950,000 distinct CDR3 sequences, and around 30% of those were seen once. Over 13% of the sample is in the top ten clones. General conclusions and limits of the study: The ex vivo response was dominated by HLA-C-restricted CMV-specific TCR beta clonotypes, which also provided the single most frequent clonotype in two of eight donors. Cumulative frequency of public TCR beta family members discriminated carriers of CMV infection plus the relevant HLA type in this cohort and an independent 352-donor cohort.

CDR3 length: 14 amino acids, cysteine to phenylalanine. Only the CDR3 DNA is retained, 42 bases long and in frame from the first base. The germline V gene gives CDR1 as SGHRS and CDR2 as YFSETQ. The junction carries 12 bases between V and J, which are trimmed by 4 bases and 2 bases respectively. The sequence joins TRBV5-1 to TRBJ1-2; the D gene is not confidently resolved. This material consisted of cultured CD8+ T cells from PBMCs, taken from culture after CMV antigen stimulation. The origin of this receptor is a human donor in good health (CMV status not recorded). Some clones in this sample may be carry-over from other donors' samples. In nucleotides, the sequence is TGCGCCAGCAGCCCCACGCCCGACAACTATGGCTACACCTTC. This sequence encodes CASSPTPDNYGYTF.